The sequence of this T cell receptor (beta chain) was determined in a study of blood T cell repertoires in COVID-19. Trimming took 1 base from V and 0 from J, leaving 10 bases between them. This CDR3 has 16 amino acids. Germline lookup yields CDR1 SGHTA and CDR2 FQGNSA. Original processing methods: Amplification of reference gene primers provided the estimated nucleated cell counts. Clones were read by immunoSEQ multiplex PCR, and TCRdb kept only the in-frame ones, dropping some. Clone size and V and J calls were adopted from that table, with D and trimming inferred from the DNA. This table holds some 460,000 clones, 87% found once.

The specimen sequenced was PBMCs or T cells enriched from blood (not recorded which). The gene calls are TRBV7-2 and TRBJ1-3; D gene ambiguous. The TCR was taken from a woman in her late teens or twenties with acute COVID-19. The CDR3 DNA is TGTGCCAGCAGCTTAGTCGGAGGGCTCTCTGGAAACACCATATATTTT. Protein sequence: CASSLVGGLSGNTIYF.